These 15 T cell receptor beta chains share one sample of origin, sequenced in a study of vaccination effects on CD4 cells after COVID-19. Upon completion of 10 to 11 days in culture, CD4+ T cells were isolated. As their vaccination, participants received two doses of either BNT162b2 or mRNA-1273. TCRdb's table, derived via immunoSEQ multiplex PCR, lists solely in-frame clones and lacks some. The data contain 60,000 to 80,000 clones, around 70% of them singletons. For these TCRs, the target antigens are not known. Sample: CD4+ T cells from PBMCs cultured without peptide, taken after COVID-19 vaccination. These receptors were obtained from a human donor who received a COVID-19 vaccine.

The J gene is TRBJ2-7, the V gene TRBV6-5; tentatively, D is TRBD1 or TRBD2 (5 bases each). The CDR3 runs to 14 residues. With 0 bases removed from V and 2 bases from J, the gap between germline ends came to 8 bases. Looked up from germline, CDR1 is MNHEY and CDR2 is SVGAGI. For the CDR3, the DNA is TGTGCCAGCAGTTACTCAAAGGGACCCTACGAGCAGTACGTC. Protein product: CASSYSKGPYEQYV.

CDR3 sequence (DNA): TGTGCCAGCAGCCCAGACAGGGTTCAGCCCCAGCATTTT. Amino acids: CASSPDRVQPQHF. The J gene is TRBJ1-5, the V gene TRBV7-2; TRBD1 aligns across 7 bases. Trimming at V came to 5 bases and at J to 6 bases, leaving 4 bases not matched to a gene. The CDR3 contains 13 residues. In germline, CDR1 is SGHTA, CDR2 FQGNSA.

This chain uses TRBV7-3 with TRBJ2-3; 12 bases are shared with TRBD2. Losses at the gene ends were 4 bases for V and 2 bases for J; bases not matched to a gene: 4. The CDR3 length is 16 residues. The germline V gene encodes CDR1 SGHTA and CDR2 FQGTGA. CDR3 in amino acids: CASSSGLAGNTDTQYF. Here the CDR3 DNA reads TGTGCCAGCAGCTCAGGACTAGCGGGGAACACAGATACGCAGTATTTT. The entire variable domain, with the rest obtained from reference TRBV7-3 and TRBJ2-3, is as follows: GAGVSQTPSNKVTEKGKYVELRCDPISGHTALYWYRQSLGQGPEFLIYFQGTGAADDSGLPNDRFFAVRPEGSVSTLKIQRTERGDSAVYLCASSSGLAGNTDTQYFGPGTRLTVL.

This chain uses TRBV10-3 with TRBJ2-3; D gene ambiguous. Trimming stripped 7 bases from V and 0 bases from J, with 11 bases between. This CDR3 has 14 residues. The germline CDR1 and CDR2 sequences are ENHRY and SYGVKD. The CDR3 nucleotides read TGTGCCATCAAGAGCATTTCTAGCACAGATACGCAGTATTTT. Protein sequence: CAIKSISSTDTQYF.

J is TRBJ1-2 and V is TRBV24-1; D ambiguous. The CDR3 runs to 11 residues. CDR1 and CDR2 from the germline V gene are KGHDR and SFDVKD. Trimming cost V 10 bases and J 7 bases, with 12 bases left between them. The CDR3 loop is CATSTEGGYTF. Written as DNA, the CDR3 is TGTGCCACAAGTACGGAAGGTGGCTACACCTTC.

Concerning this clone: Additional DNA sequences in this sample encode the identical CDR3. The chain couples TRBV3-1 (or the pseudogene TRBV3-2) to TRBJ1-1; 8 bases match TRBD1. There are 15 residues in the CDR3. V trimming: 3 bases; J trimming: 0 bases; junction bases outside the gene matches: 3. Germline V gene lookup returns CDR1 LGHDT and CDR2 YNNKEL (reference sequence). CDR3 protein: CASSQGQVLNTEAFF. CDR3 nucleotide sequence: TGTGCCAGCAGCCAGGGACAGGTGCTGAACACTGAAGCTTTCTTT.

The rearrangement links TRBV4-1 to TRBJ1-2; D gene uncertain. Trimming took off 1 base at V and 0 bases at J, with 9 bases between the two ends. CDR3 length: 15 residues. Per the germline V gene, CDR1 is MGHRA and CDR2 is YSYEKL. In DNA, the CDR3 is TGCGCCAGCAGCCAAGTTGGCGGACCTAACTATGGCTACACCTTC. This translates into CASSQVGGPNYGYTF.

CDR3 DNA: TGTGCCAGCAGCGTAGTTGCTCGGAATGGAGGCTACACCTTC. It yields the protein CASSVVARNGGYTF. The chain couples TRBV9 to TRBJ1-2; D unresolved. Germline-derived CDR1 and CDR2 are SGDLS and YYNGEE. This CDR3 has 14 amino acids. The V end was cut by 0 bases, the J end by 8 bases, with 14 bases between.

The rearrangement links TRBV10-2 to TRBJ2-7, with D perhaps TRBD1 or TRBD2 (6 bases each). The CDR3 consists of 13 residues. CDR1 and CDR2 (germline): WSHSY, SAAADI. V lost 10 bases and J 0 bases, leaving 13 bases between the germline ends. CDR3 coding DNA: TGCGCCACTAGAGGGGGGAGCTCCTACGAGCAGTACGTC. Translated, it gives CATRGGSSYEQYV.

The chain joins TRBV27 to TRBJ2-5; D gene uncertain. The CDR3 runs 13 residues. Trimming removed 6 bases at V and 0 bases at J, with 8 bases between. Germline values: CDR1 MNHEY, CDR2 SMNVEV (reference sequence). The chain's CDR3 is CASRRRDQETQYF. As DNA, the CDR3 is TGTGCCAGCAGAAGACGGGACCAAGAGACCCAGTACTTC.

This chain joins TRBV19 and TRBJ1-4; TRBD1 matches 8 bases. V lost 3 bases to trimming and J lost 3 bases; unmatched junction nucleotides: 3. Germline assignment: CDR1 LNHDA and CDR2 SQIVND (reference sequence). This CDR3 comprises 15 residues. The CDR3 reads CASSMTGDPNEKLFF. Written as DNA, the CDR3 is TGTGCCAGTAGTATGACAGGGGATCCTAATGAAAAACTGTTTTTT.

This sequence joins TRBV5-6 and TRBJ2-1; 9 bases agree with TRBD2. The J segment lost 2 bases and the V segment lost 7 bases, leaving 7 bases of the junction unmatched. This CDR3 is built from 15 residues. Germline V CDR1 and CDR2: SGHDT, YYEEEE. The CDR3 here is CASSKASGAYNEQFF. The CDR3 DNA reads TGTGCCAGCTCCAAAGCTAGCGGGGCCTACAATGAGCAGTTCTTC. Full variable domain (outside the CDR3, taken from reference TRBV5-6 and TRBJ2-1): DAGVTQSPTHLIKTRGQQVTLRCSPKSGHDTVSWYQQALGQGPQFIFQYYEEEERQRGNFPDRFSGHQFPNYSSELNVNALLLGDSALYLCASSKASGAYNEQFFGPGTRLTVL.

The chain couples TRBV24-1 to TRBJ1-5, with D possibly being TRBD1 (5 bases). The CDR3 consists of 14 residues. CDR1 and CDR2 (germline): KGHDR, SFDVKD. Deletions cut 4 bases from V and 5 bases from J, with 11 bases between. CDR3 region: CATSDPTVDQPQHF. The CDR3 DNA reads as TGTGCCACCAGTGACCCGACAGTAGATCAGCCCCAGCATTTT.

V usage is TRBV5-1 and J usage is TRBJ1-4; D gene unclear. The CDR3 has 15 amino acids. Trimming pared 0 bases from V and 8 bases from J, leaving 14 bases between. The germline V gene encodes CDR1 SGHRS and CDR2 YFSETQ. This chain's CDR3 is CASSLASGSGEKLFF. The CDR3 DNA reads as TGCGCCAGCAGCTTGGCCTCAGGTAGCGGAGAAAAACTGTTTTTT.

This clone was observed once. V gene TRBV7-6 combines with J gene TRBJ2-2; D is unclear. V was pared by 6 bases and J by 3 bases, with 17 bases between. Germline lookup yields CDR1 SGHVS and CDR2 FNYEAQ. This CDR3 is built from 16 residues. CDR3 DNA sequence: TGTGCCAGCAGATTCGTGTCGGGTGAGGACACCGGGGAGCTGTTTTTT. Translating it yields CASRFVSGEDTGELFF.